The clone carrying this T cell receptor beta chain appeared a single time. Its specificity is not known. The time point denotes: newly diagnosed GD, antithyroid drugs for less than 3 months. The TCR library was prepared using RNA isolated from PBMCs. This specimen comes from a study of regulatory T cells in long-lasting Graves disease. The V gene's germline CDR1 is MNHNS and CDR2 SASEGT. The CDR3 runs 15 residues. Researchers made TCR beta libraries by using iRepertoire HTBI primers and running Arm-PCR on CDR3 regions. MiXCR, applied by TCRdb to the multiplex PCR reads, yields one record per CDR3 protein. The sample has about 440,000 distinct CDR3 sequences; around 17% are singletons. Study observations and caveats: Owing to a sample size that was small, accuracy may have been reduced.

The same data also contributed to another study, on T cells in Graves' hyperthyroidism and ophthalmopathy. That paper adds: Lactation, pregnancy, other autoimmune disease or uncontrolled infection excluded patients. Researchers found most expanded thyroid clonotypes above 0.001 in blood as well.

Sequencing used peripheral blood mononuclear cells (PBMCs), obtained at new diagnosis, from a patient treated with antithyroid drugs. The chain recombines TRBV6-1 with TRBJ2-5; TRBD1 aligns across 9 bases. TRBJ2-1 matches the DNA end more closely, so the J call is doubtful. This clonotype originated in a woman under 40 with Graves disease. The CDR3 protein is CASSTPGQGRNEQFF. CDR3 coding DNA: TGTGCCAGCAGTACCCCGGGACAGGGTCGCAATGAGCAGTTCTTC.